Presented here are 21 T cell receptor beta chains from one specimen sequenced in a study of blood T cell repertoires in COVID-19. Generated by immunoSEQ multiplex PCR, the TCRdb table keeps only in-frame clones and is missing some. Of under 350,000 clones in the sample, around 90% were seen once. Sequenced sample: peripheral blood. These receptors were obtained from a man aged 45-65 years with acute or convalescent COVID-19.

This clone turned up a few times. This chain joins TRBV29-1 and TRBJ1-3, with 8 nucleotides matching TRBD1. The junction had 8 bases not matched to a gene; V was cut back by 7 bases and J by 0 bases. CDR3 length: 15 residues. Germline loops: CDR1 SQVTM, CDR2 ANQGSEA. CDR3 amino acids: CSATGGDYSGNTIYF. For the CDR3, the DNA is TGCAGCGCCACAGGGGGGGACTACTCTGGAAACACCATATATTTT.

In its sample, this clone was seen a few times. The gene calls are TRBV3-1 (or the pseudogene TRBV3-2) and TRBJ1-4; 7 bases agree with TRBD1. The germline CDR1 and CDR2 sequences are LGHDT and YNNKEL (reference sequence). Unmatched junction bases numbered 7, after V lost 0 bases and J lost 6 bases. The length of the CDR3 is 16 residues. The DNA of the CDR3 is TGTGCCAGCAGCCAAGATAGGGGGCCGTCGTATGAAAAACTGTTTTTT. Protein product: CASSQDRGPSYEKLFF.

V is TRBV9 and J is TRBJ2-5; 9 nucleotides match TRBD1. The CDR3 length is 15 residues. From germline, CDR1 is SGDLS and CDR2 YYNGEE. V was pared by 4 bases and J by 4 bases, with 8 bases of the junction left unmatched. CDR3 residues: CASSLTGTGIETQYF. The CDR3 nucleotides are TGTGCCAGCAGCCTAACCGGGACAGGGATAGAGACCCAGTACTTC.

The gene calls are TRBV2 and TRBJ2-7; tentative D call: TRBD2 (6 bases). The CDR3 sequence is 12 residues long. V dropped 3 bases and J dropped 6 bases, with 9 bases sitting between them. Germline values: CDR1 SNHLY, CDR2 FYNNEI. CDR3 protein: CASSDVGGEQYF. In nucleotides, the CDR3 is TGTGCCAGCAGTGACGTGGGGGGCGAGCAGTACTTC.

The CDR3 region has the DNA TGCGCCAGCAGCTTTGAAGGGGCAGCAGATACGCAGTATTTT. Translation gives CASSFEGAADTQYF. This chain links TRBV5-1 with TRBJ2-3; weak D call: TRBD1 (5 bases). Germline V gene data show CDR1 as SGHRS and CDR2 as YFSETQ. V lost 2 bases, J lost 4 bases, and 11 bases lay in between. The CDR3 extends over 14 amino acids.

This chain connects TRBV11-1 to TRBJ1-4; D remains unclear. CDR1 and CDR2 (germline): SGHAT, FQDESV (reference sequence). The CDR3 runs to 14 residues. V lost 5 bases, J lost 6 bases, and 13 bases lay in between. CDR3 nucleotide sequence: TGTGCCAGCAGCCCCCAGAGGACTGATGAAAAACTGTTTTTT. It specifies CASSPQRTDEKLFF.

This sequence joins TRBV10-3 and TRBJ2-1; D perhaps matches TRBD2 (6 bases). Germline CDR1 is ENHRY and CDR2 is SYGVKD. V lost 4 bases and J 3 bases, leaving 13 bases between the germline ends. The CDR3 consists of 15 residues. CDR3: CAISGDSGLYNEQFF. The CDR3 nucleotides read TGTGCCATCAGTGGAGATTCGGGACTCTACAATGAGCAGTTCTTC.

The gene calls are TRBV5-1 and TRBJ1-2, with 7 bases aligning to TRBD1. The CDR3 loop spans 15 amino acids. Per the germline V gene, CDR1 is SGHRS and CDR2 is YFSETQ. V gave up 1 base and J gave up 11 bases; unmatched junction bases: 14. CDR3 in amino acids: CASSLSPGQETSYTF. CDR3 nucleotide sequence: TGCGCCAGCAGCTTGAGCCCCGGACAGGAAACCAGTTACACCTTC.

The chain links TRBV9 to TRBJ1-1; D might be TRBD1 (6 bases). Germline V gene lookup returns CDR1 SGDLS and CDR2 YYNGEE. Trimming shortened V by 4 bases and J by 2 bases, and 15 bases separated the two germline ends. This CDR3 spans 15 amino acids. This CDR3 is CASSRQGQLNTEAFF. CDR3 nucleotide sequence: TGTGCCAGCAGCAGACAAGGACAGCTCAACACTGAAGCTTTCTTT.

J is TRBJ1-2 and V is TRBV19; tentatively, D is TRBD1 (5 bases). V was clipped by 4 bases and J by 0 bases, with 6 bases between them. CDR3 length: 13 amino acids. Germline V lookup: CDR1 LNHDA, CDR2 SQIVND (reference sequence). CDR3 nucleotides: TGTGCCAGTAGTAGGGACTCTAACTATGGCTACACCTTC. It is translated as CASSRDSNYGYTF.

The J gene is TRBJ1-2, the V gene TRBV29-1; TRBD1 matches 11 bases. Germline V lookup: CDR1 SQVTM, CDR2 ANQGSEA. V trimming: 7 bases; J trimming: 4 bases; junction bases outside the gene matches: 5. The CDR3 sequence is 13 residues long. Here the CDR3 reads CSAEGQGGYGYTF. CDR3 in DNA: TGCAGCGCCGAGGGACAGGGGGGCTATGGCTACACCTTC.

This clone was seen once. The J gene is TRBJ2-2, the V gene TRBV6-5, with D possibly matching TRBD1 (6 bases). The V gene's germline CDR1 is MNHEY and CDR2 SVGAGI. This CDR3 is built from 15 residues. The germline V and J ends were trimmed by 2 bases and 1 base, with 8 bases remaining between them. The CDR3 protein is CASSYRGGNTGELFF. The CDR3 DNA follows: TGTGCCAGCAGTTACCGAGGGGGGAACACCGGGGAGCTGTTTTTT.

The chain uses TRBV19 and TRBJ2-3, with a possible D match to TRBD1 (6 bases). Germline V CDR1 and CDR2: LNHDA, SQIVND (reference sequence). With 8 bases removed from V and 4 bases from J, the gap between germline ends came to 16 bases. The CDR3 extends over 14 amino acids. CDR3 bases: TGTGCCAGTCGCAGGGGTCGGTCGGCAGATACGCAGTATTTT. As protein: CASRRGRSADTQYF.

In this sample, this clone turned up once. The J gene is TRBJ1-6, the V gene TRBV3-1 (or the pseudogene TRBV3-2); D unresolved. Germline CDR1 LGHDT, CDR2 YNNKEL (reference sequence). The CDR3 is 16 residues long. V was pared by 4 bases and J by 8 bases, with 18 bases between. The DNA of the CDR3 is TGTGCCAGCAGCCCCGCGTGGGGTCGGAGGGATTCACCCCTCCACTTT. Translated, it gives CASSPAWGRRDSPLHF.

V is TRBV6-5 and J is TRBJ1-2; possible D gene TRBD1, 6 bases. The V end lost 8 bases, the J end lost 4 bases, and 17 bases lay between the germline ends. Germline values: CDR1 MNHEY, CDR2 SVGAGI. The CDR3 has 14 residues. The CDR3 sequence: CASHAGEGGYGYTF. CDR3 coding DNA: TGTGCCAGCCATGCAGGGGAGGGGGGCTATGGCTACACCTTC.

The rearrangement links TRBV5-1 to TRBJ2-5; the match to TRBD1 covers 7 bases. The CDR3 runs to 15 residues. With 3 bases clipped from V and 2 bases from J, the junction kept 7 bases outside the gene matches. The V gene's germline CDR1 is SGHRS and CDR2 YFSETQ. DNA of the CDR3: TGCGCCAGCAGCTCCGGGACAGTCGAACAAGAGACCCAGTACTTC. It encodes CASSSGTVEQETQYF.

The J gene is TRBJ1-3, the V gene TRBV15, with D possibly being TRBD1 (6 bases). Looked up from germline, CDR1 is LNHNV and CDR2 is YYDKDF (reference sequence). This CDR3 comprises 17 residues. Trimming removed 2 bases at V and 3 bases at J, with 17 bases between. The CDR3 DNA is TGTGCCACCAGCAGAAGCCTCAGGGGTCGAGATGGAAACACCATATATTTT. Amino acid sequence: CATSRSLRGRDGNTIYF.

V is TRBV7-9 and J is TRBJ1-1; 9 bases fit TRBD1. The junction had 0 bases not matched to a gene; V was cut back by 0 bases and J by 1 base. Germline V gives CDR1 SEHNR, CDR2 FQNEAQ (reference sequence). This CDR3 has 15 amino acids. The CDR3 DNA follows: TGTGCCAGCAGCTTAGCGGGACAGGGGAACACTGAAGCTTTCTTT. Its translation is CASSLAGQGNTEAFF.

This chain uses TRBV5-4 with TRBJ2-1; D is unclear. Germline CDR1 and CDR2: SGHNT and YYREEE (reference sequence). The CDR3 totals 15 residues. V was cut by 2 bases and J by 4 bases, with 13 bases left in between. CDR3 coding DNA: TGTGCCAGCAGCTTTGCCCTAGAAGGATACAATGAGCAGTTCTTC. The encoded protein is CASSFALEGYNEQFF.

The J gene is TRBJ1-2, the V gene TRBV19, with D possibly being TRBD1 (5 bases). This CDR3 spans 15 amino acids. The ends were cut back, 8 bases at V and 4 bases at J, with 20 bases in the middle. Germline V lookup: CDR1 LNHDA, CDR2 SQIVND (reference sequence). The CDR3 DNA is TGTGCCAGTCTCCCAAGGGGAGGTATGGTCTATGGCTACACCTTC. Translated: CASLPRGGMVYGYTF.

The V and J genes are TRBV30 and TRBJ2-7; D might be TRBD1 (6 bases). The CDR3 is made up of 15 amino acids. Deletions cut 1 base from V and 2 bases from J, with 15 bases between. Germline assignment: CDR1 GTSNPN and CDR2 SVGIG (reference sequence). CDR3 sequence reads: CAWSEPRRGPYEQYF. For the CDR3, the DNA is TGTGCCTGGAGTGAACCCCGCAGGGGACCCTACGAGCAGTACTTC.